A selection of T cell receptor beta chains follows, all from one sample in a study of CD8+ T cells in alopecia areata. The table came from immunoSEQ multiplex PCR; TCRdb's copy has only in-frame clones and leaves some out. This table holds 170,000 or so clones, about 48% found once. Source: CD8+ T cells sorted from blood, taken at week 24, from a patient treated with tofacitinib. Receptors originate from a human donor with alopecia areata. The conserved cysteine and the conserved F or W are not part of the CDR3 here.

length,V,CDR3
9,TRBV7-2,ASSPDRRQY
14,TRBV2,ARGDSYSSGANVLT
16,TRBV4-1,ASSQILLGPPGGYGYT
14,TRBV5-1,ASSLASGGLYNEQF
11,TRBV29-1,SVIPSARYEQY
12,TRBV2,ASRTSGATDTQY
13,TRBV5-6,ASSFLEGADTEAF
9,TRBV5-1,ASSLDGEQY
9,TRBV20-1,SASSNTEAF
11,TRBV13,ASSLAPGAEAF
13,TRBV5-1,ASSLEAPTEETQY
12,TRBV30,AWSFGRLGNTIY
13,TRBV4-3,ASSQDRAPLEPQH
13,TRBV5-1,ASSLGQGSTDTQY
9,TRBV7-9,ASRDTGELF
13,TRBV9,ASSRRLSGNGELF
11,TRBV12-5,ASGSGTVYEQY
11,TRBV4-1,ASSQAGSDEQF
9,TRBV29-1,SVPANTEAF
14,TRBV5-1,ASSPGTSGSYNEQF
13,TRBV19,ASSIGGSSSYEQY
10,TRBV11-3,ASSFERNEQF
12,TRBV7-7,ASSLGTSYETQY
12,TRBV6-1,ASSEFYLNNEQF
13,TRBV5-1,ASSLGGRGLDEQY
13,TRBV29-1,SVEARGDQHYEQY
12,TRBV11-2,ASSLERQPDTQY
13,TRBV7-2,ASSLGVGPYYEQY
12,TRBV6-5,ASTIDRTYNEQF
11,TRBV30,AWSRGTSYEQY
10,TRBV7-2,ASSLIPDIQY
15,TRBV27,ASSLSVPADKADTQY
10,TRBV7-9,ASRKELAEAF
11,TRBV19,ASLDTLNTEAF
11,TRBV30,AWDSRVTYGYT
12,TRBV9,ASSVDARNTEAF
11,TRBV5-1,ASSPGQDTEAF
13,TRBV19,ASSIGSGENTEAF
13,TRBV15,ATSRGRDITYEQY
11,TRBV9,ASSVSMGTEAF
14,TRBV13,ASSPRTSGGQETQY
12,TRBV9,ASSPRTVNTEAF
13,TRBV7-9,ASSPTESNTGELF
11,TRBV2,ASSEARGYGYT
14,TRBV4-3,ASSPDREGMNTEAF
12,TRBV27,ASSLHTGDGELF
13,TRBV4-3,ASSQEWGSAYEQY
10,TRBV30,AWGRDGIEAF
14,TRBV27,ASSLSPGSTYNEQF
12,TRBV6-5,ASSYSGQTYEQY
14,TRBV29-1,SVEGVGDRERNEQF